The 10 T cell receptor beta chains in this list originate from one sample, sequenced in a study of tissue T cells after allogeneic stem cell transplantation. The method was immunoSEQ multiplex PCR; TCRdb's version includes in-frame clones alone and lacks a portion of them. The table has approximately 1,200 clones, roughly 50% seen once. Sequenced material: skin. The receptors here all came from a female BALB/c mouse in good health. This strain's MHC haplotype is H2-d.

Notes on this clone: All gene names here are mouse names. The sequence runs out 1 residue before the end of the CDR3; the remainder is reconstructed from the germline J gene. The genes are TRBV13-3 and TRBJ1-1, with a tentative D call TRBD1 (6 bases). This CDR3 region has 12 residues. Trimming cost V 6 bases and J 4 bases, with 10 bases left between them. Germline V lookup: CDR1 NNHDY, CDR2 SYVADS. This CDR3 is CASTKQGTEVFF. The part of the CDR3 DNA that was read is TGTGCCAGCACTAAACAGGGCACAGAAGTCTTC.

This clone has a handful of counts. Genes and germline come from the mouse. The read terminates 1 residue before the CDR3 end, so the remaining end is supplied by the germline J gene. The chain combines TRBV13-2 with TRBJ2-7; D is ambiguous. This CDR3 is built from 11 residues. Per the germline V gene, CDR1 is NNHNN and CDR2 is SYGAGS (reference sequence). Trimming left V 2 bases short and J 1 base short, with 1 base between. The CDR3 protein is CASGESYEQYF. The sequenced part of the CDR3 DNA is TGTGCCAGCGGTGAGTCCTATGAACAGTAC.

This clone came up a few times. Genes and germline are mouse. The read is 1 residue too short to cover the CDR3 end, so that end is filled in from the germline J gene. This chain joins TRBV13-2 and TRBJ2-5, with D tentatively TRBD2 (6 bases). The V gene's germline CDR1 is NNHNN and CDR2 SYGAGS (reference sequence). The CDR3 has 14 residues. V lost 3 bases to trimming and J lost 0 bases, with 8 bases between them. Here the CDR3 reads CASGVGVNQDTQYF. CDR3 bases read: TGTGCCAGCGGTGTGGGGGTTAACCAAGACACCCAGTAC.

This clone was detected only a few times. Gene names and germline match the mouse. CDR3 DNA, as far as it was read: TGTGCCAGCAGCGAAACAGGGACTGGAAATACGCTCTAT. Protein sequence: CASSETGTGNTLY. Given in full, the CDR3 is CASSETGTGNTLYF. The chain combines TRBV13-1 with TRBJ1-3, with D maybe TRBD1 (6 bases). With the read ending 1 residue before the CDR3 end, the germline J gene is used to fill in that end. The V gene lost 5 bases and the J gene lost 2 bases, with 11 bases spanning the gap. CDR3 length equals 14 residues. Per the germline V gene, CDR1 is NSHNY and CDR2 is SYGAGN.

For this clone: These gene names are mouse names. The CDR3 is cut off 1 residue early in the read; its end comes from the germline J gene. The chain carries TRBV13-2 and TRBJ1-4; D call uncertain. The length of the CDR3 is 13 residues. V was trimmed by 0 bases and J by 4 bases, leaving 4 bases between them. The germline V gene has CDR1 NNHNN and CDR2 SYGAGS (reference sequence). CDR3 bases read: TGTGCCAGCGGTGATGGGATCAACGAAAGATTATTT. Translating gives CASGDGINERLF. The full CDR3 protein is CASGDGINERLFF.

This clone was observed a few times. Gene names follow the mouse nomenclature. With the read ending 1 residue before the CDR3 end, the germline J gene is used to fill in that end. This chain joins TRBV14 and TRBJ2-7, with 9 bases lining up with TRBD1. The germline V gene encodes CDR1 SGHDT and CDR2 FRDEAV. This CDR3 is built from 12 residues. J lost 7 bases, V lost 5 bases, and 4 bases had no gene match. CDR3 sequence: CASSNRGREQYF. Partial CDR3 DNA: TGTGCCAGCAGCAACAGGGGGCGGGAACAGTAC.

As for this clone: All gene names here are mouse names. Read coverage stops 1 residue before the CDR3 terminus; the germline J gene supplies the remainder. This chain joins TRBV5 and TRBJ1-6; D call uncertain. TRBJ1-6 counts as an open reading frame of uncertain function. CDR1 and CDR2 from the germline V gene are LGHNA and YNLKQL (reference sequence). The CDR3 contains 12 residues. V was cut by 2 bases and J by 5 bases, with 1 base left in between. The CDR3 spells CASSQNNSPLYF. The sequenced CDR3 bases are TGTGCCAGCAGCCAAAATAATTCGCCCCTCTAC.

This clone was observed a handful of times. The genes are named according to mouse. The read falls 1 residue short of the CDR3 end, and the missing part is taken from the germline J gene. The gene calls are TRBV1 and TRBJ2-3; no clear D. The V end was cut by 0 bases, the J end by 8 bases, with 6 bases between. This CDR3 is 12 amino acids long. In germline, CDR1 is NSQYPW, CDR2 LRSPGD (reference sequence). This CDR3 is CTCSADGRTLYF. The sequenced part of the CDR3 DNA is TGCACCTGCAGTGCAGATGGGAGAACGCTGTAT.

Regarding this clone: The genes are named according to mouse. The missing CDR3 end, 1 residue past where the read stops, is filled in from the germline J gene. The chain has TRBV19 and TRBJ1-1; 11 bases align to TRBD1. Losses at the gene ends were 2 bases for V and 0 bases for J; bases not matched to a gene: 0. CDR1 and CDR2 (germline): FNHDT, SITEND (reference sequence). The CDR3 extends over 15 amino acids. The chain's CDR3 is CASSMGQGANTEVFF. The CDR3 bases that were read are TGTGCCAGCAGTATGGGACAGGGGGCAAACACAGAAGTCTTC.

This clone was counted a few times. The gene symbols are mouse symbols. The read finishes 1 residue shy of the CDR3 end, and the germline J gene is used to complete it. V gene TRBV24 combines with J gene TRBJ1-2, with TRBD1 identical over 9 bases. Germline loops: CDR1 KGHTA, CDR2 FRNEEI. This CDR3 is 15 amino acids long. With 2 bases clipped from V and 0 bases from J, the junction kept 1 base outside the gene matches. The CDR3 bases that were read are TGTGCCAGCAGTCTGGACAGGGGGTCAAACTCCGACTACACC. This codes for CASSLDRGSNSDYT. The whole CDR3 sequence reads CASSLDRGSNSDYTF.